Listed here are 4 T cell receptor beta chains from one sample, sequenced in a study of T-cell memory formation after mild COVID-19. TCRdb called the 5' RACE reads again in MiXCR, with one record for every CDR3 protein. The sample yields around 300,000 distinct CDR3 sequences, about an eighth seen once. The source material was PBMCs or a T cell subset sorted from them (not recorded which). The receptors stem from a man between 18 and 29 years old who had mild COVID-19 (a few samples of this study predate the infection). Cell type and time point are not known.

This clonotype was observed a few times. V and J are TRBV20-1 and TRBJ2-1; D remains unclear. The CDR3 contains 14 residues. Germline assignment: CDR1 DFQATT and CDR2 SNEGSKA (reference sequence). Trimming removed 5 bases at V and 0 bases at J, with 11 bases between. CDR3 sequence reads: CSALDQSSYNEQFF. The CDR3 nucleotides are TGCAGTGCTCTCGACCAGAGCTCCTACAATGAGCAGTTCTTC.

This chain joins TRBV29-1 and TRBJ2-3; 8 bases are shared with TRBD1. The germline gives CDR1 SQVTM, CDR2 ANQGSEA. Trimming took 7 bases from V and 4 from J; bases not matched to a gene: 10. CDR3 length: 14 residues. The CDR3 loop reads CSAVDRGRADTQYF. In DNA, the CDR3 is TGCAGCGCCGTTGACAGGGGTAGGGCAGATACGCAGTATTTT.

The chain combines TRBV7-2 with TRBJ2-3; 8 bases agree with TRBD1. This CDR3 region has 13 residues. The germline gives CDR1 SGHTA, CDR2 FQGNSA. Trimming removed 6 bases from V and 11 bases from J; junction bases left unmatched: 10. CDR3 protein: CASSPTWTGRQYF. CDR3 bases: TGTGCCAGCAGTCCGACCTGGACAGGGAGGCAGTATTTT.

This clonotype was seen at least ten times. The rearrangement uses TRBV11-2 and TRBJ2-3, with D hard to call. The germline gives CDR1 SGHAT, CDR2 FQNNGV. Between the trimmed V and J ends, which lost 0 bases and 7 bases, there was a span of 29 bases. The length of the CDR3 is 20 residues. CDR3 loop: CASSLEIRNLPTVTPNTQYF. CDR3 in DNA: TGTGCCAGCAGCTTAGAAATCAGGAACTTGCCAACCGTCACCCCAAATACGCAGTATTTT.